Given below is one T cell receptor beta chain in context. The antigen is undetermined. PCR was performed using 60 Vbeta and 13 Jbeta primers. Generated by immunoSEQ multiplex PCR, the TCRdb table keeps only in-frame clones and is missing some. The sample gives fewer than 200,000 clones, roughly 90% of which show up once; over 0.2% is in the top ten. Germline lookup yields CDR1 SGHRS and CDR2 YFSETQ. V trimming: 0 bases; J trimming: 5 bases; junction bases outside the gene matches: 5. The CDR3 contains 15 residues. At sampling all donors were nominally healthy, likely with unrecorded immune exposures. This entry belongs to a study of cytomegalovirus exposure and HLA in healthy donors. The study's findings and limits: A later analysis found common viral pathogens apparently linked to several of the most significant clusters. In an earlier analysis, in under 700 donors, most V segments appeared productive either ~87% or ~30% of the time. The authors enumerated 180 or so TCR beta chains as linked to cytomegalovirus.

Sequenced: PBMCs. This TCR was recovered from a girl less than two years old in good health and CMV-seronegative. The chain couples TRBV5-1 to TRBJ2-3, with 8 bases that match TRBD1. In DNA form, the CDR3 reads TGCGCCAGCAGCTTGGGGCAGGGGGCCGGAGATACGCAGTATTTT. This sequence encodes CASSLGQGAGDTQYF.